The 28 T cell receptor beta chains presented below share a single source sample, sequenced in a study of cytomegalovirus exposure and HLA in healthy donors. Primers: 60 Vbeta forward and 13 Jbeta reverse. Using immunoSEQ multiplex PCR, the repertoire was profiled, and TCRdb retains in-frame clones only, with some absent. The data hold under 200,000 clones, with 10% to 15% observed a single time. What was sequenced was PBMCs. Receptors originate from a man in his fifties in good health and CMV-seropositive.

The chain carries TRBV27 and TRBJ1-4; TRBD1 matches at 9 bases. The V segment lost 4 bases and the J segment 3 bases; nucleotides outside the gene matches: 3. Germline values: CDR1 MNHEY, CDR2 SMNVEV (reference sequence). CDR3 length: 15 amino acids. In nucleotides, the CDR3 is TGTGCCAGCAGTTCGGGACAGGGCTCTAATGAAAAACTGTTTTTT. Its translation is CASSSGQGSNEKLFF.

This clone was detected a few times. The junction does not match germline at one end; this may be a read error. The V call is TRBV14, the J call TRBJ2-5, with D perhaps matching TRBD2 (5 bases). CDR1 and CDR2 (germline): SGHDN, FVKESK. This CDR3 is 15 amino acids long. The CDR3 DNA reads as TGTGCCAGCGGCCAAGCTGGTCCGGGAATGGAGACCCAGTACTTC. Translating gives CASGQAGPGMETQYF.

This clone was picked up a small number of times. The chain carries TRBV7-9 and TRBJ1-5, with TRBD1 matching 7 bases. The junction had 2 bases not matched to a gene; V was cut back by 6 bases and J by 0 bases. This CDR3 comprises 14 residues. The V gene's germline CDR1 is SEHNR and CDR2 FQNEAQ (reference sequence). CDR3 coding DNA: TGTGCCAGCAGTCGACAGGGTAGCAATCAGCCCCAGCATTTT. Its translation: CASSRQGSNQPQHF.

This clone was picked up a small number of times. The chain couples TRBV11-2 to TRBJ1-2; D might be TRBD1 (6 bases). The V end lost 6 bases, the J end lost 6 bases, and 11 bases lay between the germline ends. Germline V gene sequence: CDR1 SGHAT, CDR2 FQNNGV. CDR3 length: 12 residues. CDR3 in DNA: TGTGCCAGCAGTTATACAGGGAATGGCTACACCTTC. The encoded protein is CASSYTGNGYTF.

This clone was observed a handful of times. The chain carries TRBV5-1 and TRBJ1-6; 7 bases are a match to TRBD1. Germline V CDR1 and CDR2: SGHRS, YFSETQ. The length of the CDR3 is 13 residues. V lost 3 bases to trimming and J lost 7 bases; unmatched junction nucleotides: 1. The CDR3 region is CASSSGGNSPLHF. CDR3 nucleotide sequence: TGCGCCAGCAGCTCAGGGGGGAATTCACCCCTCCACTTT.

Turning to this clone: The sample has other DNA sequences that encode this CDR3 too. CDR3 sequence: CASSQGLSTDTQYF. The CDR3 nucleotides read TGTGCCAGCAGCCAGGGGTTAAGCACAGATACGCAGTATTTT. The V call is TRBV9, the J call TRBJ2-3, with D perhaps TRBD1 (6 bases). This CDR3 spans 14 amino acids. Deletions cut 4 bases from V and 0 bases from J, with 9 bases between. Germline values: CDR1 SGDLS, CDR2 YYNGEE.

This clone has only a few counts. J is TRBJ2-5 and V is TRBV7-2; no firm D call. The germline V gene has CDR1 SGHTA and CDR2 FQGNSA. CDR3 size: 13 residues. Trimming pared 2 bases from V and 9 bases from J, leaving 13 bases between. The CDR3 region is CASSLNGQFAQYF. The CDR3 nucleotides are TGTGCCAGCAGCTTAAATGGCCAATTCGCCCAGTACTTC.

The chain couples TRBV5-6 to TRBJ1-2; 9 nucleotides agree with TRBD1. Trimming at V came to 4 bases and at J to 4 bases, leaving 14 bases not matched to a gene. Germline V gene lookup returns CDR1 SGHDT and CDR2 YYEEEE. The CDR3 has 17 residues. CDR3 nucleotide sequence: TGTGCCAGCAGCCTAAAGCAATTCGGGACAGGGACCTATGGCTACACCTTC. The encoded protein is CASSLKQFGTGTYGYTF.

This chain connects TRBV6-5 to TRBJ1-1; TRBD1 agrees at 9 bases. V trimming: 0 bases; J trimming: 6 bases; junction bases outside the gene matches: 2. CDR1 is MNHEY, CDR2 SVGAGI, per germline. The CDR3 is 14 amino acids. The CDR3 DNA is TGTGCCAGCAGTTACTCGGGACAGGGATCTGAAGCTTTCTTT. As protein: CASSYSGQGSEAFF.

This clone appeared a few times. The V gene is TRBV6-1, the J gene TRBJ1-1, with D possibly TRBD1 on 5 matching bases. With 3 bases removed from V and 4 bases from J, the gap between germline ends came to 9 bases. The CDR3 length is 13 residues. CDR1 is MNHNS, CDR2 SASEGT, per germline. CDR3 nucleotides: TGTGCCAGCAGTGATTGGACACTCACTGAAGCTTTCTTT. Its protein product is CASSDWTLTEAFF.

This clone showed up just a few times. The chain joins TRBV28 to TRBJ1-5; D is perhaps TRBD1 (5 bases). The CDR3 runs to 15 residues. V dropped 8 bases and J dropped 1 base, with 15 bases sitting between them. Germline loops: CDR1 MDHEN, CDR2 SYDVKM. CDR3 in DNA: TGTGCCAGCGGGCTTCAGGGTAAGAGCAATCAGCCCCAGCATTTT. Translation gives CASGLQGKSNQPQHF.

The chain is built from TRBV6-5 and TRBJ2-3; 7 positions match TRBD2. After removal of 7 bases from V and 5 bases from J, the junction contained 9 bases not matched to a gene. Germline V CDR1 and CDR2: MNHEY, SVGAGI. The CDR3 sequence is 14 residues long. Here the CDR3 DNA reads TGTGCCAGCACCTCAGGAGGGAGGGAAGATACGCAGTATTTT. It encodes CASTSGGREDTQYF.

The rearrangement joins TRBV7-3 to TRBJ2-3, with D maybe TRBD2 (5 bases). The germline V gene encodes CDR1 SGHTA and CDR2 FQGTGA. CDR3 length: 14 residues. The V end was cut by 1 base, the J end by 2 bases, with 7 bases between. As DNA, the CDR3 is TGTGCCAGCAGCTTAAGCGGGTCCACAGATACGCAGTATTTT. This gives the protein CASSLSGSTDTQYF.

This clone was counted only a few times. The CDR3 loop reads CASSYLGTGGETQYF. In DNA form, the CDR3 reads TGTGCCAGCAGTTACTTAGGGACAGGTGGGGAGACCCAGTACTTC. This chain links TRBV6-6 with TRBJ2-5; 8 positions agree with TRBD1. CDR3 length equals 15 residues. Germline loops: CDR1 MNHNY, CDR2 SVGAGI (reference sequence). Trimming at V came to 1 base and at J to 5 bases, leaving 6 bases not matched to a gene.

The genes are TRBV5-1 and TRBJ1-1; 9 bases match TRBD1. This CDR3 spans 15 amino acids. Unmatched junction bases numbered 8, after V lost 4 bases and J lost 4 bases. In germline, CDR1 is SGHRS, CDR2 YFSETQ. This CDR3 is CASSGGQGWGTEAFF. The CDR3 bases are TGCGCCAGCAGCGGGGGACAGGGTTGGGGCACTGAAGCTTTCTTT.

This rearrangement joins TRBV27 to TRBJ2-7; 8 nucleotides align to TRBD1. CDR1 MNHEY and CDR2 SMNVEV come from the germline V gene (reference sequence). The junction had 5 bases not matched to a gene; V was cut back by 8 bases and J by 2 bases. The CDR3 runs 13 residues. The chain's CDR3 is CASGWTGTYEQYF. The CDR3, as DNA: TGTGCCAGCGGTTGGACAGGGACCTACGAGCAGTACTTC.

This clone was counted only a few times. This chain uses TRBV9 with TRBJ2-3, with 9 bases aligning to TRBD2. Germline V gene lookup returns CDR1 SGDLS and CDR2 YYNGEE. This CDR3 contains 17 residues. Trimming took 0 bases from V and 0 from J; bases not matched to a gene: 5. CDR3: CASSVEPAGGSTDTQYF. The DNA for the CDR3 is TGTGCCAGCAGCGTAGAACCAGCGGGGGGTAGCACAGATACGCAGTATTTT. Based on the CDR3 plus reference TRBV9 and TRBJ2-3, the full variable domain is DSGVTQTPKHLITATGQRVTLRCSPRSGDLSVYWYQQSLDQGLQFLIQYYNGEERAKGNILERFSAQQFPDLHSELNLSSLELGDSALYFCASSVEPAGGSTDTQYFGPGTRLTVL.

The chain has TRBV19 and TRBJ1-6, with D possibly matching TRBD1 (6 bases). The V end was cut by 4 bases, the J end by 0 bases, with 16 bases between. CDR3 size: 18 residues. The germline gives CDR1 LNHDA, CDR2 SQIVND (reference sequence). Here the CDR3 reads CASSTHRERSSYNSPLHF. The CDR3 DNA reads as TGTGCCAGTAGTACCCACAGGGAAAGGAGCTCCTATAATTCACCCCTCCACTTT.

The chain carries TRBV5-1 and TRBJ1-2, with TRBD1 as a possible D gene (6 bases). The V and J ends lost 2 bases and 6 bases respectively, with 8 bases between them. CDR3 length: 12 amino acids. In germline, CDR1 is SGHRS, CDR2 YFSETQ. CDR3 residues: CASSLGGDGYTF. For the CDR3, the DNA is TGCGCCAGCAGCTTAGGGGGGGATGGCTACACCTTC.

Only a few counts were recorded for this clone. The chain uses TRBV11-2 and TRBJ1-5; 7 positions agree with TRBD1. Germline lookup yields CDR1 SGHAT and CDR2 FQNNGV. The junction had 9 bases not matched to a gene; V was cut back by 1 base and J by 6 bases. This CDR3 has 16 residues. This chain's CDR3 is CASSLGTGGRGQPQHF. The DNA for the CDR3 is TGTGCCAGCAGCTTAGGGACAGGCGGTCGGGGTCAGCCCCAGCATTTT.

The J gene is TRBJ1-5, the V gene TRBV5-4, with D possibly being TRBD1 (5 bases). The germline CDR1 and CDR2 sequences are SGHNT and YYREEE (reference sequence). The CDR3 totals 14 residues. Trimming left V 2 bases short and J 5 bases short, with 11 bases between. The CDR3 sequence is CASSFQGGDQPQHF. CDR3 bases: TGTGCCAGCAGCTTTCAGGGTGGGGATCAGCCCCAGCATTTT.

In this sample, this clone turned up a few times. The rearrangement joins TRBV5-5 to TRBJ2-7; TRBD1 agrees at 9 bases. The ends lost 4 bases at V and 9 bases at J; junction bases unmatched: 17. The germline V gene encodes CDR1 SGHKS and CDR2 YYEKEE (reference sequence). This CDR3 region has 16 residues. The CDR3 coding sequence is TGTGCCAGCAGCCCCCTTATACAGGGGGCCTGGTGGCGGCAGTACTTC. It specifies CASSPLIQGAWWRQYF.

The chain has TRBV5-1 and TRBJ2-1, with D perhaps TRBD1 (6 bases). Trimming pared 0 bases from V and 5 bases from J, leaving 9 bases between. The CDR3 loop spans 14 amino acids. CDR1 and CDR2 (germline): SGHRS, YFSETQ. DNA of the CDR3: TGCGCCAGCAGCTTGGGGGGGCGTGACAATGAGCAGTTCTTC. It is translated as CASSLGGRDNEQFF.

This clone was detected only a few times. The sample contains more than one DNA sequence encoding this CDR3. J is TRBJ1-1 and V is TRBV19; no definite D call. With 3 bases removed from V and 3 bases from J, the gap between germline ends came to 5 bases. This CDR3 has 12 residues. CDR1 LNHDA and CDR2 SQIVND come from the germline V gene (reference sequence). This CDR3 is CASSIRDTEAFF. As DNA, the CDR3 is TGTGCCAGTAGTATTCGCGACACTGAAGCTTTCTTT.

The chain links TRBV14 to TRBJ1-1; weak D call: TRBD1 (5 bases). CDR3 length: 13 residues. The germline CDR1 and CDR2 sequences are SGHDN and FVKESK. Trimming stripped 3 bases from V and 3 bases from J, with 8 bases between. DNA for the CDR3: TGTGCCAGCAGCCACGCAGGGTACACTGAAGCTTTCTTT. Translated: CASSHAGYTEAFF. Using reference TRBV14 and TRBJ1-1 for the parts outside the CDR3, the full variable domain is EAGVTQFPSHSVIEKGQTVTLRCDPISGHDNLYWYRRVMGKEIKFLLHFVKESKQDESGMPNNRFLAERTGGTYSTLKVQPAELEDSGVYFCASSHAGYTEAFFGQGTRLTVV.

V usage is TRBV5-6 and J usage is TRBJ2-6; TRBD1 might be the D (5 bases). V lost 2 bases, J lost 1 base, and 7 bases lay in between. There are 15 residues in the CDR3. The germline V gene has CDR1 SGHDT and CDR2 YYEEEE. For the CDR3, the DNA is TGTGCCAGCAGCTTTCAGGGATCTGGGGCCAACGTCCTGACTTTC. It is translated as CASSFQGSGANVLTF. The complete variable domain, with remaining parts taken from reference TRBV5-6 and TRBJ2-6, reads DAGVTQSPTHLIKTRGQQVTLRCSPKSGHDTVSWYQQALGQGPQFIFQYYEEEERQRGNFPDRFSGHQFPNYSSELNVNALLLGDSALYLCASSFQGSGANVLTFGAGSRLTVL.

The V call is TRBV6-6, the J call TRBJ1-4; D uncertain. V lost 4 bases, J lost 10 bases, and 10 bases lay in between. CDR3 length: 12 amino acids. Germline CDR1 MNHNY, CDR2 SVGAGI (reference sequence). The CDR3 sequence: CASSSLEGKLFF. In DNA form, the CDR3 reads TGTGCCAGCAGTTCTCTAGAGGGAAAACTGTTTTTT.

The chain recombines TRBV4-3 with TRBJ2-1, with 9 bases fitting TRBD1. Germline CDR1 LGHNA, CDR2 YSLEER. This CDR3 comprises 15 residues. Germline trimming cut 8 bases from V and 7 bases from J; bases unmatched to any gene: 12. The CDR3: CASSQDRGWSNEQFF. For the CDR3, the DNA is TGCGCCAGCTCGCAGGACAGGGGATGGAGTAATGAGCAGTTCTTC.